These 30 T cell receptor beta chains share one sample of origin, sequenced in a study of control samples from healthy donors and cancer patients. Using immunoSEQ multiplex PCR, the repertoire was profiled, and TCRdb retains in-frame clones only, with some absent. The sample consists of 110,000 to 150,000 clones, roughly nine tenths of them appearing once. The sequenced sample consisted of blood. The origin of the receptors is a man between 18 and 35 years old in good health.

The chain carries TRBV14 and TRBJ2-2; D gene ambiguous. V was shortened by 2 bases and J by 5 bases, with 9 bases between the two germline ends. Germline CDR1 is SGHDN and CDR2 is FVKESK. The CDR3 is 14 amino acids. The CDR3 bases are TGTGCCAGCAGCCAACTCGTTAAGACCGGGGAGCTGTTTTTT. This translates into CASSQLVKTGELFF.

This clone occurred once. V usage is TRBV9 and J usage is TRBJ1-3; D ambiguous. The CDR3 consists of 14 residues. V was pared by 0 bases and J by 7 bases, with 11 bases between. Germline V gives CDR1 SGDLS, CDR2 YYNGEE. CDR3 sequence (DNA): TGTGCCAGCAGCGTAGTTGGCGAGAGGAACACCATATATTTT. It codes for CASSVVGERNTIYF.

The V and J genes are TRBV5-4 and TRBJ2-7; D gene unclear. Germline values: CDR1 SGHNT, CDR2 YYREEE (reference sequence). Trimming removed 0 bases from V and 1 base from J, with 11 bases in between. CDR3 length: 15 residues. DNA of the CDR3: TGTGCCAGCAGCTTGGAACCGATGGTTTCCTACGAGCAGTACTTC. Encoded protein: CASSLEPMVSYEQYF.

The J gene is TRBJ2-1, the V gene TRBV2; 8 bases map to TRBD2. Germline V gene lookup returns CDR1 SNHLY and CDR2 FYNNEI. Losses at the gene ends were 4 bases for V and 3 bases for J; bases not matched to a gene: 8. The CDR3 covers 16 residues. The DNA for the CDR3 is TGTGCCAGCAGTGGTGATGGTAGCGGGGTCTACAATGAGCAGTTCTTC. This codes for CASSGDGSGVYNEQFF. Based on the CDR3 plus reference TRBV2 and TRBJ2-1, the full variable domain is EPEVTQTPSHQVTQMGQEVILRCVPISNHLYFYWYRQILGQKVEFLVSFYNNEISEKSEIFDDQFSVERPDGSNFTLKIRSTKLEDSAMYFCASSGDGSGVYNEQFFGPGTRLTVL.

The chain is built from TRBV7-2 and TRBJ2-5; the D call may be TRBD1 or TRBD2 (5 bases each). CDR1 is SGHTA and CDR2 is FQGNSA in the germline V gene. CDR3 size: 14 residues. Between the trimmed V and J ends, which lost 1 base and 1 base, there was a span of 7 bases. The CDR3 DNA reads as TGTGCCAGCAGCTTAGTAGGGACCCAAGAGACCCAGTACTTC. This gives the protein CASSLVGTQETQYF. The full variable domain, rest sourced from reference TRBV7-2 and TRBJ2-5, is GAGVSQSPSNKVTEKGKDVELRCDPISGHTALYWYRQSLGQGLEFLIYFQGNSAPDKSGLPSDRFSAERTGGSVSTLTIQRTQQEDSAVYLCASSLVGTQETQYFGPGTRLLVL.

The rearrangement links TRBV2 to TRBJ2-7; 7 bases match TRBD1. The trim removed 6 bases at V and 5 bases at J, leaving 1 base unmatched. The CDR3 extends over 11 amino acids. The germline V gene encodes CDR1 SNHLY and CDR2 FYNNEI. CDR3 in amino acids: CASRTGNEQYF. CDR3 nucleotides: TGTGCCAGCAGGACAGGGAACGAGCAGTACTTC.

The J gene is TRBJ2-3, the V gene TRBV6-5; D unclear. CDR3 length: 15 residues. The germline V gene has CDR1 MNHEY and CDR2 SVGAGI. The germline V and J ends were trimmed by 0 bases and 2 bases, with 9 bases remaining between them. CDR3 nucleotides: TGTGCCAGCAGTTACTCGGAACAAGCCACAGATACGCAGTATTTT. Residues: CASSYSEQATDTQYF.

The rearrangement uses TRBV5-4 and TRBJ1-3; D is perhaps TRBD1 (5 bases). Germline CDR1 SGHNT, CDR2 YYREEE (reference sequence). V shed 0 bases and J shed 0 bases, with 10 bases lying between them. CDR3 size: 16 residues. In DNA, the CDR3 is TGTGCCAGCAGCTTGGGCGGAGGGGTCTCTGGAAACACCATATATTTT. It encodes CASSLGGGVSGNTIYF.

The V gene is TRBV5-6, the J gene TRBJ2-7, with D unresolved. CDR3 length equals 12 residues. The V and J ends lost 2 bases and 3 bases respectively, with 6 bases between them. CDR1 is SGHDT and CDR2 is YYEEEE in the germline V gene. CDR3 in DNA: TGTGCCAGCAGCTTTAGTGTCTACGAGCAGTACTTC. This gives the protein CASSFSVYEQYF.

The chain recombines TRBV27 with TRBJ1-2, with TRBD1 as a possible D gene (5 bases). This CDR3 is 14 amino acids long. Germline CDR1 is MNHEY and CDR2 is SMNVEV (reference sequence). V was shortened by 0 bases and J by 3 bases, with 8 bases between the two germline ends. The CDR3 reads CASSLSGGDYGYTF. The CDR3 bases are TGTGCCAGCAGTTTATCGGGAGGGGACTATGGCTACACCTTC.

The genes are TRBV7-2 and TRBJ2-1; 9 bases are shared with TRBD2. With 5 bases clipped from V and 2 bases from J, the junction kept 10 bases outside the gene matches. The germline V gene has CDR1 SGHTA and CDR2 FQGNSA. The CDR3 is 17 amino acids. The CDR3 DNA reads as TGTGCCAGCAGCCCTATAGGGACTAGCCGAACCTACAATGAGCAGTTCTTC. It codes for CASSPIGTSRTYNEQFF.

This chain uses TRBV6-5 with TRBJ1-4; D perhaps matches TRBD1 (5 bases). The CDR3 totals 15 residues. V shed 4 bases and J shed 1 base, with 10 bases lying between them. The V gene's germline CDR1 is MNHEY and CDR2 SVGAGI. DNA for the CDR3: TGTGCCAGCAGTTCAGGGCAGGGAACTAATGAAAAACTGTTTTTT. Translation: CASSSGQGTNEKLFF.

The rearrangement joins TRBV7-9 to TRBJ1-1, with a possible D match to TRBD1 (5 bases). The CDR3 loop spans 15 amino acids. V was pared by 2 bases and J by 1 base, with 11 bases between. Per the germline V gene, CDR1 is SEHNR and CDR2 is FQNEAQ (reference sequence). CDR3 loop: CASSLLSGRNTEAFF. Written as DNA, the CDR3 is TGTGCCAGCAGCTTATTGTCAGGGAGGAACACTGAAGCTTTCTTT.

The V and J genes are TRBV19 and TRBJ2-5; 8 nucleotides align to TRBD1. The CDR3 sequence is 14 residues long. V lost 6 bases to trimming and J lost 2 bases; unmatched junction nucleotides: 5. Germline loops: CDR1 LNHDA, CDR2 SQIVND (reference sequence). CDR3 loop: CASSWTGNQETQYF. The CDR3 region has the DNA TGTGCCAGTAGCTGGACAGGGAATCAAGAGACCCAGTACTTC.

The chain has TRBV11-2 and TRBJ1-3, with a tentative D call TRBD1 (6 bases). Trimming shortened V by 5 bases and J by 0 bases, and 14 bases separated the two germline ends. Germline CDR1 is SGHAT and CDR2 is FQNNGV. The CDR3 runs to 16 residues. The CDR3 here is CASSHWTVLSGNTIYF. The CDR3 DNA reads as TGTGCCAGCAGCCACTGGACAGTACTCTCTGGAAACACCATATATTTT. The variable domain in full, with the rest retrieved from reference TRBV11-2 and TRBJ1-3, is EAGVAQSPRYKIIEKRQSVAFWCNPISGHATLYWYQQILGQGPKLLIQFQNNGVVDDSQLPKDRFSAERLKGVDSTLKIQPAKLEDSAVYLCASSHWTVLSGNTIYFGEGSWLTVV.

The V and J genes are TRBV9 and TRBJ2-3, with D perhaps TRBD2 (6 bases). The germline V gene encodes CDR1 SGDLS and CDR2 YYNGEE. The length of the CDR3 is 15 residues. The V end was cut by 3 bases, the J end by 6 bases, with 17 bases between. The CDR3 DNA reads TGTGCCAGCAGCGCCCAGGAGGGCCATTGGGATACGCAGTATTTT. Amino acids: CASSAQEGHWDTQYF.

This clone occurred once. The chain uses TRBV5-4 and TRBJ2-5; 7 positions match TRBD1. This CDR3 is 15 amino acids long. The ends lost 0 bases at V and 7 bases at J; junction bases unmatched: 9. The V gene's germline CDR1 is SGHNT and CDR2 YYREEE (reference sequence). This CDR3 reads CASSLDHRGFGTQYF. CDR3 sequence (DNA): TGTGCCAGCAGCTTGGATCACAGGGGATTTGGGACCCAGTACTTC.

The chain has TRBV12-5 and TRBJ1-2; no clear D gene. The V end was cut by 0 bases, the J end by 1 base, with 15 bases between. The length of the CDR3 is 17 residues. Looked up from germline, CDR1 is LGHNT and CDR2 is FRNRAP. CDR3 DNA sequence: TGTGCTAGTGGTTTGGTACACCAGCCGGAAGATAACTATGGCTACACCTTC. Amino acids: CASGLVHQPEDNYGYTF.

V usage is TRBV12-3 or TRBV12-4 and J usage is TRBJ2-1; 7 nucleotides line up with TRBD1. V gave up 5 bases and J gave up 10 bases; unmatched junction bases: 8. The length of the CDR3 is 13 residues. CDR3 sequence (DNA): TGTGCCAGCAGTACTAATACAGGGGCCGAGCAGTTCTTC. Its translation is CASSTNTGAEQFF.

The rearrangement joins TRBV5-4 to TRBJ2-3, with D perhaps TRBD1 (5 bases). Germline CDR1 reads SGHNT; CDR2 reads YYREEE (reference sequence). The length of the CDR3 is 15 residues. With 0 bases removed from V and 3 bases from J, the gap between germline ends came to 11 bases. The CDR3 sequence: CASSLVGAVTDTQYF. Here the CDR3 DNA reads TGTGCCAGCAGCTTGGTTGGGGCAGTTACAGATACGCAGTATTTT.

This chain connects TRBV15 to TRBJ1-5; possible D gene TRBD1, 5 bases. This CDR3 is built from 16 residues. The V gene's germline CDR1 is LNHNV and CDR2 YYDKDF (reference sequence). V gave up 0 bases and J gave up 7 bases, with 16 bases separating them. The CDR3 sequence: CATSRDLAGSGQPQHF. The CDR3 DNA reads TGTGCCACCAGCAGAGATCTGGCAGGGTCGGGCCAGCCCCAGCATTTT.

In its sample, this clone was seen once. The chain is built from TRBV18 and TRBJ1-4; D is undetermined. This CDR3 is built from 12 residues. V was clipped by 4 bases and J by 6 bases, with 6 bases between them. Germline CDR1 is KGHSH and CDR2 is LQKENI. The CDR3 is CASSLRDEKLFF. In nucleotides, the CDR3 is TGTGCCAGCTCACTGAGGGATGAAAAACTGTTTTTT.

In nucleotides, the CDR3 is TGCGCCAGCAGCCCCGCGAGCGGGGGGGCCTTCGGTGATGAGCAGTTCTTC. It specifies CASSPASGGAFGDEQFF. The rearrangement joins TRBV5-1 to TRBJ2-1, with TRBD2 identical over 10 bases. Trimming cost V 4 bases and J 8 bases; bases outside gene matches: 15. Germline V gives CDR1 SGHRS, CDR2 YFSETQ. This CDR3 has 17 amino acids.

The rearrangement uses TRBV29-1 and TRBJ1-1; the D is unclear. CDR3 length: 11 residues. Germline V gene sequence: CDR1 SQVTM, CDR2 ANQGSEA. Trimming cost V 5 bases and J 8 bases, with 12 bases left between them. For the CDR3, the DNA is TGCAGCGTTACCCCTAGAATGGAAGCTTTCTTT. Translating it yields CSVTPRMEAFF.

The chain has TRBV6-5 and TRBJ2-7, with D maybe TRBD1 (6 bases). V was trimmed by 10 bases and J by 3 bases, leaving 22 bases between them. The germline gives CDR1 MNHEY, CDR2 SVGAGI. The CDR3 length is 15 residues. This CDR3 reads CATVVTGTLDYEQYF. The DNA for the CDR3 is TGTGCCACCGTCGTGACCGGGACACTTGACTACGAGCAGTACTTC.

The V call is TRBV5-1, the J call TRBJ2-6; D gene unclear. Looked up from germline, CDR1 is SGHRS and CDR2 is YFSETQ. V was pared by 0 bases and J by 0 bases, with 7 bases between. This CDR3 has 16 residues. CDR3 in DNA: TGCGCCAGCAGCTTGGCTACCAGCTCTGGGGCCAACGTCCTGACTTTC. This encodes CASSLATSSGANVLTF.

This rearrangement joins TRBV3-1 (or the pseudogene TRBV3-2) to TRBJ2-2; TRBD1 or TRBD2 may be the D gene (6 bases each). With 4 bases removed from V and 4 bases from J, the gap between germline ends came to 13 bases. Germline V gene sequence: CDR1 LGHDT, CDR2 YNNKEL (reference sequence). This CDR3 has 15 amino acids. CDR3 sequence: CASSPSWGATGELFF. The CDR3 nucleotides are TGTGCCAGCAGCCCCTCGTGGGGGGCCACCGGGGAGCTGTTTTTT.

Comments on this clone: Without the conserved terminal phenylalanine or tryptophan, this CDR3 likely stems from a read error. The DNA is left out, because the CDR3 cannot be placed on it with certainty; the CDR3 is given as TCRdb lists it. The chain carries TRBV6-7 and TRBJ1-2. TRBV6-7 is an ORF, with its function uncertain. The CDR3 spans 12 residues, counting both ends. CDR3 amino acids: CASSYSLKWMRP.

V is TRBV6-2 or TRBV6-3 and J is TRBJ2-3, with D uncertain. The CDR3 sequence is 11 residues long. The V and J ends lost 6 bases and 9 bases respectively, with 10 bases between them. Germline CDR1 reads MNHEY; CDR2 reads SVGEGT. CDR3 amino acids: CASSPPGTQYF. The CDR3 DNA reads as TGTGCCAGCAGCCCTCCGGGCACGCAGTATTTT.

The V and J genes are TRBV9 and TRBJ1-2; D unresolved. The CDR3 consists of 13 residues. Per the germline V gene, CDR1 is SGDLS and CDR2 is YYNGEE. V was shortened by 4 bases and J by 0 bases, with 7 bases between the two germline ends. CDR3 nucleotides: TGTGCCAGCAGCTCTGTAGCTAACTATGGCTACACCTTC. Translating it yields CASSSVANYGYTF.